This T cell receptor beta chain is from a study of CD8+ T cells in alopecia areata. RNA was extracted and reverse transcribed into cDNA as the sequencing template. Sequenced by immunoSEQ multiplex PCR; TCRdb stores in-frame clones only, minus some. The table lists under 350,000 clones, with no singletons. Per the germline V gene, CDR1 is NSQYPW and CDR2 is LRSPGD (reference sequence). The CDR3 contains 17 residues. J was trimmed by 1 base and V by 2 bases; bases with no gene match: 6. Researchers sorted pooled cutaneous lymph node cells on the basis of CD4, CD8alpha, NKG2D, NKG2ACE and other markers. This clone has just a few counts. Genes and germline are mouse. With the read ending 4 residues before the CDR3 end, the germline J gene is used to fill in that end.

Input material: CD4+ T cells sorted from a lymph node. The gene calls are TRBV1 and TRBJ2-2; 8 nucleotides line up with TRBD1. The sequence came from a C3H/HeJ mouse with alopecia areata. The strain's MHC: H2-k. The CDR3 DNA, read in part, is TGCACCTGCAGTGCAATACAGGGGGTCGAAAACACCGGG. Translation: CTCSAIQGVENTG. The CDR3 in full is CTCSAIQGVENTGQLYF. The full variable domain, completed using reference TRBV1 and TRBJ2-2, is VTLLEQNPRWRLVPRGQAVNLRCILKNSQYPWMSWYQQDLQKQLQWLFTLRSPGDKEVKSLPGADYLATRVTDTELRLQVANMSQGRTLYCTCSAIQGVENTGQLYFGEGSKLTVL.